Listed below are T cell receptor beta chains from one sample, sequenced in a study of T cell responses to AZD1222 COVID-19 vaccine. Produced via immunoSEQ multiplex PCR; TCRdb's table is partial and in-frame only. The sample carries tens of thousands of clones, 80% recorded once. The specimen was peripheral blood, collected on day 0 of AZD1222 vaccination. Receptor source: an adult in good health. Each CDR3 is given with its conserved first and last residue. The D gene is left open where the match is weak. Not all rows give a size; the values are once, few, many and, for expanded clones, a class.

19	-	TRBV18	TRBJ1-3	few	CASSDPFTLLLSSGNTIYF	TGTGCCAGCTCGGACCCTTTTACCCTACTCCTTAGCTCTGGAAACACCATATATTTT
19	TRBD2	TRBV4-3	TRBJ2-5	-	CPRPRQPPIRRGVQETQYF	TGCCCCCGCCCCCGGCAACCCCCCATCCGGCGGGGGGTCCAAGAGACCCAGTACTTC
18	TRBD2	TRBV15	TRBJ2-1	-	CATSRGASGGAVYNEQFF	TGTGCCACCAGCAGAGGGGCTAGCGGGGGGGCAGTCTACAATGAGCAGTTCTTC
13	-	TRBV30	TRBJ1-1	-	CARSVNENTEAFF	TGTGCCCGGAGTGTAAATGAGAACACTGAAGCTTTCTTT
11	-	TRBV18	TRBJ2-7	once	CASSLSYEQYF	TGTGCCAGCTCACTCTCCTACGAGCAGTACTTC
14	-	TRBV7-9	TRBJ2-5	-	CASSFGTIGETQYF	TGTGCCAGCAGCTTCGGGACGATTGGGGAGACCCAGTACTTC
15	TRBD1	TRBV6-2/TRBV6-3	TRBJ1-1	-	CASSRRDRSNTEAFF	TGTGCCAGCAGTCGCCGGGACAGGAGCAACACTGAAGCTTTCTTT
15	TRBD2	TRBV6-4	TRBJ2-3	-	CASSVSGGATDTQYF	TGTGCCAGCAGTGTTAGCGGGGGGGCCACAGATACGCAGTATTTT
15	-	TRBV5-1	TRBJ1-1	-	CASSHRGLMNTEAFF	TGCGCCAGCAGCCACCGGGGACTGATGAACACTGAAGCTTTCTTT
13	-	TRBV5-6	TRBJ2-7	-	CASSWGQGQEQYF	TGTGCCAGCAGCTGGGGGCAGGGCCAAGAGCAGTACTTC
15	-	TRBV3-1/TRBV3-2	TRBJ2-3	-	CASSPSARGRDTQYF	TGTGCCAGCAGCCCTTCGGCCAGGGGAAGAGATACGCAGTATTTT
16	TRBD2	TRBV6-2/TRBV6-3	TRBJ2-2	-	CASSPSGGALTGELFF	TGTGCCAGCAGCCCTAGCGGGGGGGCCCTCACCGGGGAGCTGTTTTTT
13	-	TRBV30	TRBJ1-1	-	CAWTEMGMTEAFF	TGTGCCTGGACAGAAATGGGCATGACTGAAGCTTTCTTT
13	-	TRBV6-4	TRBJ1-3	-	CASSAQIGNTIYF	TGTGCCAGCAGTGCCCAGATCGGAAACACCATATATTTT
14	TRBD1	TRBV5-1	TRBJ1-5	-	CASSTGTGNQPQHF	TGCGCCAGCAGCACCGGGACAGGGAATCAGCCCCAGCATTTT
12	-	TRBV29-1	TRBJ2-2	-	CSVRTQTGELFF	TGCAGCGTTCGGACCCAAACCGGGGAGCTGTTTTTT
14	TRBD1	TRBV9	TRBJ1-1	-	CASSVRQGASEAFF	TGTGCCAGCAGCGTAAGACAGGGGGCATCTGAAGCTTTCTTT
12	-	TRBV7-9	TRBJ2-1	-	CASRISGNEQFF	TGTGCCAGCAGGATAAGCGGCAATGAGCAGTTCTTC
15	-	TRBV4-3	TRBJ1-4	-	CASSQGGDILEKLFF	TGCGCCAGCAGCCAAGGGGGGGACATATTGGAAAAACTGTTTTTT
18	-	TRBV5-1	TRBJ1-4	-	CASSLDGTRRTTNEKLFF	TGCGCCAGCAGCTTGGATGGGACTAGGAGGACTACTAATGAAAAACTGTTTTTT
16	TRBD1	TRBV7-6	TRBJ2-7	-	CASSFFRGTGPYEQYF	TGTGCCAGCAGCTTTTTTCGCGGGACAGGACCATACGAGCAGTACTTC
15	-	TRBV11-2	TRBJ2-2	once	CASSTRWGNTGELFF	TGTGCCAGCAGCACCCGATGGGGTAACACCGGGGAGCTGTTTTTT
13	-	TRBV12-5	TRBJ1-1	-	CASGRTVNTEAFF	TGTGCTAGTGGCCGGACTGTGAACACTGAAGCTTTCTTT
14	-	TRBV2	TRBJ1-2	-	CASSDLGHYYGYTF	TGTGCCAGCAGTGATCTTGGACACTACTATGGCTACACCTTC
12	-	TRBV29-1	TRBJ2-1	-	CSVGDFFNEQFF	TGCAGCGTTGGAGACTTCTTCAATGAGCAGTTCTTC
15	-	TRBV27	TRBJ1-6	-	CASSFSRANNSPLHF	TGTGCCAGCAGTTTTTCCAGGGCCAATAATTCACCCCTCCACTTT
11	-	TRBV7-9	TRBJ2-7	-	CASSLRAEQYF	TGTGCCAGCAGCTTGAGGGCCGAGCAGTACTTC
15	-	TRBV7-9	TRBJ1-2	-	CASSHRSTETYGYTF	TGTGCCAGCAGCCACCGATCGACGGAAACTTATGGCTACACCTTC
13	TRBD1	TRBV2	TRBJ2-5	-	CASHRQGRETQYF	TGTGCCAGTCACAGACAGGGCCGGGAGACCCAGTACTTC
15	-	TRBV9	TRBJ2-7	-	CASSRSGGPSYEQYF	TGTGCCAGCAGCCGGAGTGGGGGGCCCTCCTACGAGCAGTACTTC
16	TRBD2	TRBV7-2	TRBJ2-3	-	CASRPTSGGAADTQYF	TGTGCCAGCAGACCTACTAGCGGGGGGGCAGCAGATACGCAGTATTTT
15	TRBD2	TRBV11-2	TRBJ2-7	-	CASSLEPSSSGVSYF	TGTGCCAGCAGCTTAGAGCCCTCGTCTAGCGGGGTTTCGTACTTC
16	-	TRBV19	TRBJ1-3	-	CASNPVARGSGNTIYF	TGTGCCAGCAACCCCGTGGCCAGGGGCTCTGGAAACACCATATATTTT
15	-	TRBV18	TRBJ1-3	-	CASSPAGDYGNTIYF	TGTGCCAGCTCACCAGCAGGGGATTATGGAAACACCATATATTTT
15	TRBD1	TRBV28	TRBJ1-5	-	CASNFSGTGNQPQHF	TGTGCCAGCAATTTTTCCGGGACAGGCAATCAGCCCCAGCATTTT
17	TRBD1	TRBV9	TRBJ1-2	-	CASSGGTGTLGYYGYTF	TGTGCCAGCAGCGGTGGGACAGGCACGCTCGGGTACTATGGCTACACCTTC
15	-	TRBV2	TRBJ1-6	-	CASSEQEDYNSPLHF	TGTGCCAGCAGTGAACAGGAAGACTATAATTCACCCCTCCACTTT
13	-	TRBV2	TRBJ2-1	-	CASSEAPDNEQFF	TGTGCCAGCAGTGAGGCACCAGACAATGAGCAGTTCTTC
15	-	TRBV6-5	TRBJ1-6	-	CASSYRRTYNSPLHF	TGTGCCAGCAGTTACCGACGGACCTATAATTCACCCCTCCACTTT
15	TRBD2	TRBV6-2/TRBV6-3	TRBJ2-1	-	CASSLELAVNNEQFF	TGTGCCAGCAGCCTAGAACTAGCGGTAAACAATGAGCAGTTCTTC
15	TRBD2	TRBV7-2	TRBJ2-1	-	CASSLRTSGSNEQFF	TGTGCCAGCAGCTTACGGACTAGCGGCTCGAATGAGCAGTTCTTC
14	-	TRBV18	TRBJ2-5	few	CASSPSSLQETQYF	TGTGCCAGCTCACCAAGTTCCCTCCAAGAGACCCAGTACTTC